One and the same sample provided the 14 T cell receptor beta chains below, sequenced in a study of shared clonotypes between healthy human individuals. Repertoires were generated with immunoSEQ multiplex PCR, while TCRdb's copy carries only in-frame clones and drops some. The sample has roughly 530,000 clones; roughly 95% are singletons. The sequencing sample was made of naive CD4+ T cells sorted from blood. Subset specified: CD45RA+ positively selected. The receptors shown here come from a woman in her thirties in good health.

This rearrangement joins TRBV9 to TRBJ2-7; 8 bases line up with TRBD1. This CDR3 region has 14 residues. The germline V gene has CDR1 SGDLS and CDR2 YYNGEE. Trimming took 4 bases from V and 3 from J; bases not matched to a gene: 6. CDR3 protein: CASSNDRGGYEQYF. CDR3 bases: TGTGCCAGCAGCAACGACAGGGGCGGCTACGAGCAGTACTTC.

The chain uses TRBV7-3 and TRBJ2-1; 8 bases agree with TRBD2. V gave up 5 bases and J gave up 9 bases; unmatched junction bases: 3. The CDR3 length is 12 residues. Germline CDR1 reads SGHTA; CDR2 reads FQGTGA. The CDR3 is CASSPAGGEQFF. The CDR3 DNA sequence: TGTGCCAGCAGCCCTGCGGGGGGTGAGCAGTTCTTC. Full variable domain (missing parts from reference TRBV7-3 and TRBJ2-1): GAGVSQTPSNKVTEKGKYVELRCDPISGHTALYWYRQSLGQGPEFLIYFQGTGAADDSGLPNDRFFAVRPEGSVSTLKIQRTERGDSAVYLCASSPAGGEQFFGPGTRLTVL.

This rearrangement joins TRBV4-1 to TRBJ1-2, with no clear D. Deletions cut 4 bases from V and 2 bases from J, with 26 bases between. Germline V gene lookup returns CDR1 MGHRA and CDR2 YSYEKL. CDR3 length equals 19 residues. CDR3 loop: CASSRQAVPATRQNYGYTF. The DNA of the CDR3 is TGCGCCAGCAGCCGCCAAGCCGTCCCAGCAACACGACAAAACTATGGCTACACCTTC.

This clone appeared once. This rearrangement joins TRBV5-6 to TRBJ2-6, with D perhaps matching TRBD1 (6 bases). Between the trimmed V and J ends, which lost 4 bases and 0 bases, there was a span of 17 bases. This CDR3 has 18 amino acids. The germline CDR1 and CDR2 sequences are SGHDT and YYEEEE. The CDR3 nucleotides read TGTGCCAGCAGCGCCTTAGACAGGCTACCCTCTGGGGCCAACGTCCTGACTTTC. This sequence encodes CASSALDRLPSGANVLTF. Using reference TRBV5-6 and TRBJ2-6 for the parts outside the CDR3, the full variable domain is DAGVTQSPTHLIKTRGQQVTLRCSPKSGHDTVSWYQQALGQGPQFIFQYYEEEERQRGNFPDRFSGHQFPNYSSELNVNALLLGDSALYLCASSALDRLPSGANVLTFGAGSRLTVL.

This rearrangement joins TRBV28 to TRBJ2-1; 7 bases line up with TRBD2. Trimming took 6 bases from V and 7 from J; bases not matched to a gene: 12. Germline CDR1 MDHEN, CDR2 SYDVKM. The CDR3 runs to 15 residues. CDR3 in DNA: TGTGCCAGCAGCGATGGCGGGAGCGGTCGGAATGAGCAGTTCTTC. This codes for CASSDGGSGRNEQFF.

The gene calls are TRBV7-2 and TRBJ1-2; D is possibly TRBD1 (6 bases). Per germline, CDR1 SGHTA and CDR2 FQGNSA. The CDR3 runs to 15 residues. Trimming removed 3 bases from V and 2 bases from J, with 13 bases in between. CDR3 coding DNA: TGTGCCAGCAGCTTGGGGGGCGACGTGAACTATGGCTACACCTTC. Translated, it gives CASSLGGDVNYGYTF.

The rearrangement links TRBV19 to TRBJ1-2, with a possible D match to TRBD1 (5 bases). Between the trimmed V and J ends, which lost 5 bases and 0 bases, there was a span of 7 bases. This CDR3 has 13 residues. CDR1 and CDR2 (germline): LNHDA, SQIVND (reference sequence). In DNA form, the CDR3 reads TGTGCCAGTAGTCGGGGGACTAACTATGGCTACACCTTC. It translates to CASSRGTNYGYTF.

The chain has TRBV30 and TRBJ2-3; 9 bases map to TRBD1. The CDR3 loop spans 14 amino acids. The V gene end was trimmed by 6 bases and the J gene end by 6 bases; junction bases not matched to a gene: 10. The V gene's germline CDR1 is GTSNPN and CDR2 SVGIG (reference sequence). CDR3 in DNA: TGTGCCTGTACCGGGACAGGGATTGGGGATACGCAGTATTTT. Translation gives CACTGTGIGDTQYF.

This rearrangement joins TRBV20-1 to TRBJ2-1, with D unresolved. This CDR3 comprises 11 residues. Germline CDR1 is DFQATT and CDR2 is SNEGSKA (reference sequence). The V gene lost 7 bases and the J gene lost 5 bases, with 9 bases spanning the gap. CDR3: CSGRPNNEQFF. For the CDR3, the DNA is TGCAGTGGACGGCCAAACAATGAGCAGTTCTTC.

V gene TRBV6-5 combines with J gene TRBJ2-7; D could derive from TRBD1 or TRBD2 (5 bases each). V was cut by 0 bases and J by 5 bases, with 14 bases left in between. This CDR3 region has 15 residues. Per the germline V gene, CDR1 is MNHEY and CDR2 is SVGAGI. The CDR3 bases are TGTGCCAGCAGTTACTCAGGGACCGCCGTCCACGAGCAGTACTTC. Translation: CASSYSGTAVHEQYF.

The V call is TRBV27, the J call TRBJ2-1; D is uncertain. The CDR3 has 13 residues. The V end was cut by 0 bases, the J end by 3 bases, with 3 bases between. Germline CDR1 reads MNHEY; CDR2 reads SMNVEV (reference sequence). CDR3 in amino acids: CASSLSLYNEQFF. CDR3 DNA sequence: TGTGCCAGCAGTTTATCTCTCTACAATGAGCAGTTCTTC.

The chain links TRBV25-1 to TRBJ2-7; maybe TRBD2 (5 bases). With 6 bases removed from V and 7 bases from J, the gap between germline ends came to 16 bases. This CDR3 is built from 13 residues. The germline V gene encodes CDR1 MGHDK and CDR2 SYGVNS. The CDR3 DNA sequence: TGTGCCAGCAGGGGTACGGGTCGGGATGAGCAGTACTTC. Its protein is CASRGTGRDEQYF.

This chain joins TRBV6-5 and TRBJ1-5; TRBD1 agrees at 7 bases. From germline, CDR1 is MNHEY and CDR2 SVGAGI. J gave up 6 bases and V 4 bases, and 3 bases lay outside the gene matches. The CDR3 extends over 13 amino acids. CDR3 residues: CASSSRGLQPQHF. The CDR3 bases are TGTGCCAGCAGTTCGAGGGGGCTTCAGCCCCAGCATTTT.

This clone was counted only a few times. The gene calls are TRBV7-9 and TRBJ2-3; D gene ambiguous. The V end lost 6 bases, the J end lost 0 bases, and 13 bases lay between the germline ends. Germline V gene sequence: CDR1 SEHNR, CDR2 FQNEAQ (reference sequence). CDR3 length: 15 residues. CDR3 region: CASRQLTASTDTQYF. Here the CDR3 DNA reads TGTGCCAGCAGACAACTGACGGCTAGCACAGATACGCAGTATTTT. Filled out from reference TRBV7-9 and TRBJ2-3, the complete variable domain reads DTGVSQNPRHKITKRGQNVTFRCDPISEHNRLYWYRQTLGQGPEFLTYFQNEAQLEKSRLLSDRFSAERPKGSFSTLEIQRTEQGDSAMYLCASRQLTASTDTQYFGPGTRLTVL.